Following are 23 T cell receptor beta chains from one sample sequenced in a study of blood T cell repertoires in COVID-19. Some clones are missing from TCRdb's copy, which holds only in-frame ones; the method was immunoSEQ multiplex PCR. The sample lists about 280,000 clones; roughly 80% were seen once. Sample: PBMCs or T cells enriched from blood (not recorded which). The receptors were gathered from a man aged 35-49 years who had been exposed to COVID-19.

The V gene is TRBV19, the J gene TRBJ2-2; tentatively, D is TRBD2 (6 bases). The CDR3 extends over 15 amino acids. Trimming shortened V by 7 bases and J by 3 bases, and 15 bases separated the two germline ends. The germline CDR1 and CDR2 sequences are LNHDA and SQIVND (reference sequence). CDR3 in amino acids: CASTVRREYTGELFF. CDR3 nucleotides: TGTGCCAGTACTGTGCGGAGGGAGTACACCGGGGAGCTGTTTTTT. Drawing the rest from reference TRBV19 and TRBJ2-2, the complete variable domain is DGGITQSPKYLFRKEGQNVTLSCEQNLNHDAMYWYRQDPGQGLRLIYYSQIVNDFQKGDIAEGYSVSREKKESFPLTVTSAQKNPTAFYLCASTVRREYTGELFFGEGSRLTVL.

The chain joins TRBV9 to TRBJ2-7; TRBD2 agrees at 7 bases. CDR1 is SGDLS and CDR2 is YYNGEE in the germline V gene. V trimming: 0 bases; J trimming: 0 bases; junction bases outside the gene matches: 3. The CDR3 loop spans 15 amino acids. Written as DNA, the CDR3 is TGTGCCAGCAGCGTAGGCTCGGGAGGCTCCTACGAGCAGTACTTC. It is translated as CASSVGSGGSYEQYF. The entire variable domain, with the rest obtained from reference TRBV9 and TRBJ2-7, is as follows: DSGVTQTPKHLITATGQRVTLRCSPRSGDLSVYWYQQSLDQGLQFLIQYYNGEERAKGNILERFSAQQFPDLHSELNLSSLELGDSALYFCASSVGSGGSYEQYFGPGTRLTVT.

DNA of the CDR3: TGTGCCAGCAGCGGCGGGAGGGCCCGGACAGATACGCAGTATTTT. It encodes CASSGGRARTDTQYF. The J gene is TRBJ2-3, the V gene TRBV9; TRBD2 matches 9 bases. Germline V gene data show CDR1 as SGDLS and CDR2 as YYNGEE. V gave up 3 bases and J gave up 3 bases; unmatched junction bases: 5. The CDR3 extends over 15 amino acids.

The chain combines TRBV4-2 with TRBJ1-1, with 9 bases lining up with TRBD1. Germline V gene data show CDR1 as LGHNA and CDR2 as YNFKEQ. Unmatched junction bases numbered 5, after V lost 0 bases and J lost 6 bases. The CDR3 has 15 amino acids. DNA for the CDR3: TGTGCCAGCAGCCAAGATTGGGGACAGGGCGCTGAAGCTTTCTTT. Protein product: CASSQDWGQGAEAFF.

DNA of the CDR3: TGTGCCAGCACCCAGACTACCCTATTATACAATGAGCAGTTCTTC. Translating gives CASTQTTLLYNEQFF. The chain links TRBV6-5 to TRBJ2-1; tentative D call: TRBD2 (5 bases). V dropped 7 bases and J dropped 4 bases, with 17 bases sitting between them. Germline CDR1 MNHEY, CDR2 SVGAGI. The CDR3 runs to 15 residues.

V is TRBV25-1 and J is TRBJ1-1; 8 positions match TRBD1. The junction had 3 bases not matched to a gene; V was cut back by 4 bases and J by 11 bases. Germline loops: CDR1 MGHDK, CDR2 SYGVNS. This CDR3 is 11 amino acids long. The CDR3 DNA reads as TGTGCCAGCAGTGGCAGACAGGGGGCTTTCTTT. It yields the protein CASSGRQGAFF.

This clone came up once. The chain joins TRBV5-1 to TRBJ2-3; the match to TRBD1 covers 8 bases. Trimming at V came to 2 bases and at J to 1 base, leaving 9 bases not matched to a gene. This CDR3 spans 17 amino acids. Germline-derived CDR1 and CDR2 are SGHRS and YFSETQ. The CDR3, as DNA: TGCGCCAGCAGCTTAGGCAGACAGGGGATCGGCACAGATACGCAGTATTTT. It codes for CASSLGRQGIGTDTQYF. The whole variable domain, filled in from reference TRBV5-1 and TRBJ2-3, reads KAGVTQTPRYLIKTRGQQVTLSCSPISGHRSVSWYQQTPGQGLQFLFEYFSETQRNKGNFPGRFSGRQFSNSRSEMNVSTLELGDSALYLCASSLGRQGIGTDTQYFGPGTRLTVL.

CDR3 in DNA: TGTGCCAGTAGTGACAACGATTGGGGCAATCAGCCCCAGCATTTT. Protein product: CASSDNDWGNQPQHF. This chain links TRBV19 with TRBJ1-5; D not certain. The CDR3 is made up of 15 amino acids. CDR1 is LNHDA, CDR2 SQIVND, per germline (reference sequence). V lost 5 bases and J 2 bases, leaving 13 bases between the germline ends.

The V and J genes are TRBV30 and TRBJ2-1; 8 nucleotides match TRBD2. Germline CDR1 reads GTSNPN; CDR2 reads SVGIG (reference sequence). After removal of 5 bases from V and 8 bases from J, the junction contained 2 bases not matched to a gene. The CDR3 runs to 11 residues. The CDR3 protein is CAWGTRDEQFF. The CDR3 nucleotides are TGTGCCTGGGGGACTAGAGATGAGCAGTTCTTC.

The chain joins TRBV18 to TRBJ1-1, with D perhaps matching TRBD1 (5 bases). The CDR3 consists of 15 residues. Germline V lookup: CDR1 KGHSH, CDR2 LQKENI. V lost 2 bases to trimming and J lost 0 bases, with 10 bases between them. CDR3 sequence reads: CASSPGAGMNTEAFF. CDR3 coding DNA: TGTGCCAGCTCACCAGGGGCCGGTATGAACACTGAAGCTTTCTTT.

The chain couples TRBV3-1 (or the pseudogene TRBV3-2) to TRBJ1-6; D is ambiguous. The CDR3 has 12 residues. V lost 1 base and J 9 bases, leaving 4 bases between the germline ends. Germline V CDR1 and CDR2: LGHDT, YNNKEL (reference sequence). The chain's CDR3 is CASSQAPSPLHF. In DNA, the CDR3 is TGTGCCAGCAGCCAAGCTCCTTCACCCCTCCACTTT.

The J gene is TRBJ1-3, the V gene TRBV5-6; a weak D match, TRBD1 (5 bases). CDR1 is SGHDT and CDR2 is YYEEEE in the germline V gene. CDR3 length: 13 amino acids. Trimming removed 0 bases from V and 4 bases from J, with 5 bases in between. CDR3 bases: TGTGCCAGCAGCTTGGGGACAGGAAACACCATATATTTT. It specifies CASSLGTGNTIYF.

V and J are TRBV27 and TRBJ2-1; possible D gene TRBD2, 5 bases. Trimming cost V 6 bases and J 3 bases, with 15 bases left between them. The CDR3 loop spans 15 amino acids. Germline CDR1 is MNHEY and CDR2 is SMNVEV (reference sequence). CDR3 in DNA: TGTGCCAGCAGAGGTGAGGAGGCGTACTACAATGAGCAGTTCTTC. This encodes CASRGEEAYYNEQFF.

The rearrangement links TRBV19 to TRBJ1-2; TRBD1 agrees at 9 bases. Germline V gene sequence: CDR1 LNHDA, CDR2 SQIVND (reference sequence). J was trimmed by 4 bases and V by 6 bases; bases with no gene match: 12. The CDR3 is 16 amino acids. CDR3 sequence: CASRKQTGTGTYGYTF. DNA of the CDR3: TGTGCCAGTAGAAAACAAACCGGGACAGGGACCTATGGCTACACCTTC.

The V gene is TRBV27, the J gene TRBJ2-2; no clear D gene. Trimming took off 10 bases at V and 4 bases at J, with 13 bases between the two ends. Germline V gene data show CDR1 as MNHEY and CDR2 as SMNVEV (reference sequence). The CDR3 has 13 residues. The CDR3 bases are TGTGCCACCAGCCTCTTCGTCACCGGGGAGCTGTTTTTT. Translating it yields CATSLFVTGELFF.

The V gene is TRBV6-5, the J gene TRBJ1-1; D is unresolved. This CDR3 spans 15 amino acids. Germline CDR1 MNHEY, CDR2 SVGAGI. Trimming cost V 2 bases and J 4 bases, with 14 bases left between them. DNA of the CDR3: TGTGCCAGCAGTTACGGGTACTCAGGAGGCACTGAAGCTTTCTTT. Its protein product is CASSYGYSGGTEAFF.

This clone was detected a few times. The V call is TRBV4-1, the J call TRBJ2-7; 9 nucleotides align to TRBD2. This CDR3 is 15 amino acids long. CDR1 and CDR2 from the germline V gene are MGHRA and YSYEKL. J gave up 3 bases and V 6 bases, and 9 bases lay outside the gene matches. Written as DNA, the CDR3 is TGCGCCAGCAGGTACAGACTAGCGGAGGGCTACGAGCAGTACTTC. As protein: CASRYRLAEGYEQYF.

CDR3 nucleotide sequence: TGTGCCAGCTCCCCCGGGGGGCGGGGGGGAGATACGCAGTATTTT. It encodes CASSPGGRGGDTQYF. This chain uses TRBV7-9 with TRBJ2-3, with 9 bases identical to TRBD2. This CDR3 region has 15 residues. The V gene end was trimmed by 8 bases and the J gene end by 5 bases; junction bases not matched to a gene: 11. Germline V lookup: CDR1 SEHNR, CDR2 FQNEAQ (reference sequence).

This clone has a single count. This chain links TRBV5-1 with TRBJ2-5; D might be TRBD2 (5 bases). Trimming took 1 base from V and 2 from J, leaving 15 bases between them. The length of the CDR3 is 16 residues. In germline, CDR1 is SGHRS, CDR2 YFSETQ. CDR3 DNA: TGCGCCAGCAGCTTGTCTCTTCGGACTCAGCAAGAGACCCAGTACTTC. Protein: CASSLSLRTQQETQYF. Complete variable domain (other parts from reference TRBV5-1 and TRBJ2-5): KAGVTQTPRYLIKTRGQQVTLSCSPISGHRSVSWYQQTPGQGLQFLFEYFSETQRNKGNFPGRFSGRQFSNSRSEMNVSTLELGDSALYLCASSLSLRTQQETQYFGPGTRLLVL.

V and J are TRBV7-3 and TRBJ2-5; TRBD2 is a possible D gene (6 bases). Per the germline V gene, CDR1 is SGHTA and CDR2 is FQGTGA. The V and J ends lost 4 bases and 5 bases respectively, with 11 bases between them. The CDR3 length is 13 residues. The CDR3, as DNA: TGTGCCAGCAGCTCTATCGGGAGCGAGACCCAGTACTTC. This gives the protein CASSSIGSETQYF.

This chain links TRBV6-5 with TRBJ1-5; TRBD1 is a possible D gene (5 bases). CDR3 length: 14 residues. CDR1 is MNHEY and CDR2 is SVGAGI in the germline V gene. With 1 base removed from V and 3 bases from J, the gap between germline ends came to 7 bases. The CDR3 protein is CASSYYRNNQPQHF. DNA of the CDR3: TGTGCCAGCAGTTACTACAGGAACAATCAGCCCCAGCATTTT.

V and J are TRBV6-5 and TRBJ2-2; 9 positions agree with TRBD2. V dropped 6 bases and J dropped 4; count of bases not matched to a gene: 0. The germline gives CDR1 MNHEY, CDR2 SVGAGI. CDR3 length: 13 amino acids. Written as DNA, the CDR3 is TGTGCCAGCAGGCGGGAGGGCACCGGGGAGCTGTTTTTT. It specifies CASRREGTGELFF.

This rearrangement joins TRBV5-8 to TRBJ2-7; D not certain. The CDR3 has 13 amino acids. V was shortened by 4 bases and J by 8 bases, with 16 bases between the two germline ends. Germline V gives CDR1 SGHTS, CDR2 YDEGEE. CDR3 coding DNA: TGTGCCAGCAGCCGACTCGCCTATTTCCAGCAGTACTTC. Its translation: CASSRLAYFQQYF.